The sequence of this T cell receptor (beta chain) was determined in a study of T-cell reconstitution after alpha-beta-depleted transplantation in children. This clonotype was seen a few times. Its antigen remains unknown. The CDR3 runs 12 residues. Per the germline V gene, CDR1 is DFQATT and CDR2 is SNEGSKA (reference sequence). The V end was cut by 6 bases, the J end by 3 bases, with 12 bases between. Unique molecular identifiers were incorporated when the TCRbeta library was constructed. TCRdb reprocessed the PCR reads via MiXCR and lists one record per CDR3 protein. The sample carries 550,000 to 600,000 distinct CDR3 sequences, 23% recorded once. Findings and caveats of the study: Hyperexpanded clones declined; after one year, newly produced T cells mostly supplied diversity. In patients about two months after transplant, alpha-beta T cells reportedly arose from several hundred expanded graft clones.

The sequence derives from a boy under three years old who had a stem cell transplant for acute myeloid leukemia, so the T cells may come from the graft donor. This sample comprised PBMCs, mostly from graft donor cells, obtained 360 days after TCRalphabeta/CD19-depleted stem cell transplant. This chain joins TRBV20-1 and TRBJ2-7; D is undetermined. The CDR3 is CSARSGSYEQYF. The DNA for the CDR3 is TGCAGTGCCAGATCGGGCAGCTACGAGCAGTACTTC.